This T cell receptor beta chain was captured in a study of Ad26.COV2.S vaccination and SARS-CoV-2 variants. Whole-study results and caveats: Breadth of non-spike TCRs did not differ between vaccinees and placebo recipients. Total T cell responses were possibly underestimated by TCR breadth and depth analyses.

With respect to this clone: Antigen unknown.

The repertoire was sequenced with immunoSEQ multiplex PCR; TCRdb's copy has only in-frame clones and lacks some. The data contain around 300,000 clones, roughly 89% of them singletons. With V trimmed by 6 bases and J by 2 bases, 10 bases remained unmatched. Per the germline V gene, CDR1 is SEHNR and CDR2 is FQNEAQ (reference sequence). CDR3 length equals 17 residues. Treatment defined: some 19 received Ad26.COV2.S at low or high dose, single or two shots; 5 received placebo; per-sample allocation not given. Collection of samples fell on day 63 after the first vaccine or placebo injection. The sequence derives from a person aged 18-60 years who received the Ad26.COV2.S COVID-19 vaccine or a placebo. The starting material was peripheral blood, obtained in a trial of Ad26.COV2.S vaccine versus placebo. The chain joins TRBV7-9 to TRBJ2-1, with 10 bases fitting TRBD2. The CDR3 spells CASSSTPSGGAYNEQFF. The CDR3 DNA reads TGTGCCAGCAGTTCGACCCCTAGCGGGGGAGCCTACAATGAGCAGTTCTTC.